These 16 T cell receptor beta chains were sequenced from one sample in a study of immune cell composition in non-small cell lung cancer. The repertoire was sequenced with immunoSEQ multiplex PCR; TCRdb's copy has only in-frame clones and lacks some. The top ten clones hold 10% to 15% of a sample with about 7,600 clones, around 82% of them seen once. The sequenced sample consisted of lung tumor tissue. The origin of the receptors is a human donor with non-small cell lung cancer.

About this clone itself: Germline and junction disagree at one end, which may indicate a read error. CDR3 loop: CASKTSGGATPNF. The CDR3 nucleotides read TGTGCCAGCAAAACTAGCGGGGGGGCCACACCGAATTTT. The chain carries TRBV6-1 and TRBJ2-3; 13 positions agree with TRBD2. The germline gives CDR1 MNHNS, CDR2 SASEGT. This CDR3 is 13 amino acids long.

V and J are TRBV12-5 and TRBJ1-1; 8 bases line up with TRBD1. The CDR3 sequence is 17 residues long. Germline V gene data show CDR1 as LGHNT and CDR2 as FRNRAP. With V trimmed by 4 bases and J by 0 bases, 10 bases remained unmatched. DNA of the CDR3: TGTGCTAGTGGTTGGTCGACAGGGGCAGAGTTGAACACTGAAGCTTTCTTT. It yields the protein CASGWSTGAELNTEAFF.

The chain links TRBV7-8 to TRBJ1-5; maybe TRBD1 (6 bases). V dropped 1 base and J dropped 5 bases, with 12 bases sitting between them. The CDR3 consists of 15 residues. Germline V gives CDR1 SGHVS, CDR2 FQNEAQ. This CDR3 is CASSLGTVIDQPQHF. The CDR3 DNA reads as TGTGCCAGCAGCTTAGGGACAGTTATAGATCAGCCCCAGCATTTT.

The chain is built from TRBV5-1 and TRBJ2-7; TRBD2 is a possible D gene (5 bases). V lost 3 bases and J lost 0, with 13 bases in between. Germline loops: CDR1 SGHRS, CDR2 YFSETQ. This CDR3 region has 15 residues. The CDR3 loop reads CASSSIIGSSYEQYF. The CDR3 nucleotides are TGCGCCAGCAGCTCAATTATTGGGAGCTCCTACGAGCAGTACTTC. Full variable domain (remainder filled in from reference TRBV5-1 and TRBJ2-7): KAGVTQTPRYLIKTRGQQVTLSCSPISGHRSVSWYQQTPGQGLQFLFEYFSETQRNKGNFPGRFSGRQFSNSRSEMNVSTLELGDSALYLCASSSIIGSSYEQYFGPGTRLTVT.

The gene calls are TRBV5-5 and TRBJ1-4; D is perhaps TRBD1 (6 bases). CDR1 and CDR2 from the germline V gene are SGHKS and YYEKEE (reference sequence). V was trimmed by 4 bases and J by 7 bases, leaving 17 bases between them. The CDR3 consists of 15 residues. The DNA of the CDR3 is TGTGCCAGCAGCCCCGGTTCAGGGGAGGTTGAAAAACTGTTTTTT. Its protein is CASSPGSGEVEKLFF.

This sequence joins TRBV6-1 and TRBJ1-1, with D tentatively TRBD1 (5 bases). This CDR3 has 13 residues. V shed 7 bases and J shed 2 bases, with 11 bases lying between them. Germline CDR1 is MNHNS and CDR2 is SASEGT. CDR3 DNA sequence: TGTGCCAGCACGGGGGTAATAAACACTGAAGCTTTCTTT. Translating gives CASTGVINTEAFF.

V and J are TRBV20-1 and TRBJ2-3; no clear D gene. Germline CDR1 is DFQATT and CDR2 is SNEGSKA (reference sequence). V lost 8 bases to trimming and J lost 3 bases, with 9 bases between them. The CDR3 spans 11 residues. The CDR3 loop reads CSTTVTDTQYF. CDR3 sequence (DNA): TGCAGTACCACGGTAACAGATACGCAGTATTTT.

The CDR3 DNA is TGTGCCAGCAGCCTCCTACCGACTAGCTATCACACCGGGGAGCTGTTTTTT. Translation gives CASSLLPTSYHTGELFF. V and J are TRBV14 and TRBJ2-2, with TRBD2 identical over 7 bases. The CDR3 totals 17 residues. CDR1 is SGHDN and CDR2 is FVKESK in the germline V gene. Trimming at V came to 4 bases and at J to 3 bases, leaving 11 bases not matched to a gene.

The gene calls are TRBV5-6 and TRBJ1-6; no clear D. V gave up 3 bases and J gave up 7 bases, with 5 bases separating them. The CDR3 loop spans 12 amino acids. Germline V lookup: CDR1 SGHDT, CDR2 YYEEEE. The CDR3 sequence is CASSYSNSPLHF. The CDR3 DNA reads as TGTGCCAGCAGCTATTCGAATTCACCCCTCCACTTT.

The chain recombines TRBV30 with TRBJ2-1; tentative D call: TRBD2 (6 bases). Germline V gene sequence: CDR1 GTSNPN, CDR2 SVGIG (reference sequence). Trimming shortened V by 3 bases and J by 9 bases, and 9 bases separated the two germline ends. The CDR3 spans 11 residues. The DNA for the CDR3 is TGTGCCTGGAGCCGGGAGTTTGAGCAGTTCTTC. Its translation is CAWSREFEQFF.

A single count supports this clone. This sequence joins TRBV7-9 and TRBJ2-7; 8 bases agree with TRBD2. The CDR3 length is 15 residues. V trimming: 6 bases; J trimming: 1 base; junction bases outside the gene matches: 8. The germline V gene encodes CDR1 SEHNR and CDR2 FQNEAQ (reference sequence). CDR3 in DNA: TGTGCCAGCAGTTTCAGCGGGGGCAATTCCTACGAGCAGTACTTC. As protein: CASSFSGGNSYEQYF.

The table lists this clone with a count of one. This chain uses TRBV7-2 with TRBJ1-3; 8 bases align to TRBD1. CDR3 length: 16 residues. The J segment lost 4 bases and the V segment lost 4 bases, leaving 9 bases of the junction unmatched. Germline V gene data show CDR1 as SGHTA and CDR2 as FQGNSA. The CDR3 sequence: CASSSLQGAAGNTIYF. DNA of the CDR3: TGTGCCAGCAGCTCCCTGCAGGGGGCAGCGGGAAACACCATATATTTT.

The genes are TRBV4-3 and TRBJ2-1; perhaps TRBD1 as D (6 bases). Trimming shortened V by 3 bases and J by 8 bases, and 20 bases separated the two germline ends. The CDR3 has 16 residues. Germline values: CDR1 LGHNA, CDR2 YSLEER. CDR3 sequence: CASSQRAGRGRDEQFF. The CDR3 region has the DNA TGCGCCAGCAGCCAGAGGGCGGGCAGGGGACGGGATGAGCAGTTCTTC.

The J gene is TRBJ1-5, the V gene TRBV19; D uncertain. The CDR3 is made up of 17 amino acids. The germline gives CDR1 LNHDA, CDR2 SQIVND (reference sequence). Deletions cut 3 bases from V and 0 bases from J, with 15 bases between. The CDR3 is CASSIARGRSSNQPQHF. In nucleotides, the CDR3 is TGTGCCAGTAGTATCGCACGAGGTAGGTCTAGCAATCAGCCCCAGCATTTT. Looking up the rest from reference TRBV19 and TRBJ1-5 gives the full variable domain: DGGITQSPKYLFRKEGQNVTLSCEQNLNHDAMYWYRQDPGQGLRLIYYSQIVNDFQKGDIAEGYSVSREKKESFPLTVTSAQKNPTAFYLCASSIARGRSSNQPQHFGDGTRLSIL.

The chain has TRBV5-1 and TRBJ2-7; D is ambiguous. Looked up from germline, CDR1 is SGHRS and CDR2 is YFSETQ. The V end was cut by 0 bases, the J end by 2 bases, with 9 bases between. CDR3 length: 14 amino acids. The CDR3 protein is CASSLVPGAYEQYF. The CDR3 nucleotides are TGCGCCAGCAGCTTGGTCCCGGGCGCCTACGAGCAGTACTTC.

This clone was recorded a few times. The chain employs TRBV27 and TRBJ1-1; a possible D gene is TRBD1 (6 bases). Germline CDR1 reads MNHEY; CDR2 reads SMNVEV (reference sequence). Trimming left V 3 bases short and J 1 base short, with 9 bases between. This CDR3 is built from 14 residues. The CDR3 protein is CASSFRGANTEAFF. DNA of the CDR3: TGTGCCAGCAGTTTTAGGGGGGCGAACACTGAAGCTTTCTTT.